In this sample, the clone carrying this T cell receptor beta chain is large. Its antigen remains unknown. The data were obtained in a study of cytotoxic CD8 clonotypes in ibrutinib-treated CLL. Looking at the study overall: Once patients had received a median around 12 months of treatment, range 6 to 36, response samples were obtained. Productive templates averaged approximately 260,000 per sample, and productive rearrangements roughly 90,000. Points from the study as a whole: Under treatment, the uncommon public clonotypes either contracted or remained stable. Clonality increased with ibrutinib response but returned toward baseline at progression.

Per germline, CDR1 SGHVS and CDR2 FQNEAQ. The CDR3 contains 13 residues. Trimming stripped 2 bases from V and 5 bases from J, with 7 bases between. This table comes from immunoSEQ multiplex PCR, and its TCRdb copy is limited to in-frame clones, with some not included. Among 200,000 to 250,000 clones listed, roughly three quarters were seen once. The V call is TRBV7-8, the J call TRBJ1-5, with a tentative D call TRBD1 (5 bases). The receptor was derived from a human donor with chronic lymphocytic leukemia. The sequenced sample was PBMCs, obtained after 12 months of ibrutinib treatment. CDR3 amino acids: CASSLWGDQPQHF. CDR3 nucleotides: TGTGCCAGCAGCTTATGGGGGGATCAGCCCCAGCATTTT.